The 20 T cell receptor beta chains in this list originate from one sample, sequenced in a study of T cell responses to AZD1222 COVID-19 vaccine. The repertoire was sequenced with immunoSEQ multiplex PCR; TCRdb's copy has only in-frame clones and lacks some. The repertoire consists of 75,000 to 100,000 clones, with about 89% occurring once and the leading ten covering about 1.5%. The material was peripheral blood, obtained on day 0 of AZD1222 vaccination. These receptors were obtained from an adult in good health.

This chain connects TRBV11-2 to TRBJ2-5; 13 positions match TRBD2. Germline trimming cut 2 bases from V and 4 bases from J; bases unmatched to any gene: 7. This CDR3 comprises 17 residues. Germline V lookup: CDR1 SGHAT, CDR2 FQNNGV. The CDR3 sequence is CASSLQGLAGARETQYF. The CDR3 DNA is TGTGCCAGCAGCTTACAAGGACTAGCGGGGGCAAGAGAGACCCAGTACTTC.

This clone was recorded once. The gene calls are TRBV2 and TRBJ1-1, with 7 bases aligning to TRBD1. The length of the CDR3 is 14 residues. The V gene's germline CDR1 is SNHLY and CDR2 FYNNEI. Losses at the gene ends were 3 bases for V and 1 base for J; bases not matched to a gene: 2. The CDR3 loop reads CASSDRDRNTEAFF. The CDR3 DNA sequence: TGTGCCAGCAGTGATAGGGACAGGAACACTGAAGCTTTCTTT.

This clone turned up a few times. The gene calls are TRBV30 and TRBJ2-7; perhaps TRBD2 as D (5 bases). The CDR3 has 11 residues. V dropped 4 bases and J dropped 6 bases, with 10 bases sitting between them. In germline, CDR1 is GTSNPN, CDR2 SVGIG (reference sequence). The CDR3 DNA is TGTGCCTGGACGCTCGGAGGCGAGCAGTACTTC. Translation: CAWTLGGEQYF.

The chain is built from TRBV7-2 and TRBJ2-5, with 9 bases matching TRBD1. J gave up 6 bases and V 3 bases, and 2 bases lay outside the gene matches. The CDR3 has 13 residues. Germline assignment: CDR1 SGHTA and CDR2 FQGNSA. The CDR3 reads CASSLDRGQTQYF. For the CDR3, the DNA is TGTGCCAGCAGCTTGGACAGGGGCCAGACCCAGTACTTC.

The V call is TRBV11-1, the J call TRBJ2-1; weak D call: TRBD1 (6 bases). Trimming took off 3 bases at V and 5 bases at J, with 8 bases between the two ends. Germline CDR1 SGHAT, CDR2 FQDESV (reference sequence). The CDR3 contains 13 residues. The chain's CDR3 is CASSFGTNNEQFF. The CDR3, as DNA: TGTGCCAGCAGCTTTGGGACAAACAATGAGCAGTTCTTC. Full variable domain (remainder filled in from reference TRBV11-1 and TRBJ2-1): EAEVAQSPRYKITEKSQAVAFWCDPISGHATLYWYRQILGQGPELLVQFQDESVVDDSQLPKDRFSAERLKGVDSTLKIQPAELGDSAMYLCASSFGTNNEQFFGPGTRLTVL.

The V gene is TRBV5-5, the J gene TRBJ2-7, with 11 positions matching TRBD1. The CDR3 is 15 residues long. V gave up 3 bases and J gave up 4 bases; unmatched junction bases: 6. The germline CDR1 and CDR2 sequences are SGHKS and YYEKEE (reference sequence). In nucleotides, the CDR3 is TGTGCCAGCAGCTACAGGGACAGGGGGGGATACGAGCAGTACTTC. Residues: CASSYRDRGGYEQYF.

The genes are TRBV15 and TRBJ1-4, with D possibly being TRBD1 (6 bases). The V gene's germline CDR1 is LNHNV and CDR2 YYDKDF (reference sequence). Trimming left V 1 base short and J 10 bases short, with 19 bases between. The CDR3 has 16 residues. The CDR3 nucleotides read TGTGCCACCAGCAGAGCTGGTCCGGGGGCTGGTGGAAAACTGTTTTTT. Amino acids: CATSRAGPGAGGKLFF.

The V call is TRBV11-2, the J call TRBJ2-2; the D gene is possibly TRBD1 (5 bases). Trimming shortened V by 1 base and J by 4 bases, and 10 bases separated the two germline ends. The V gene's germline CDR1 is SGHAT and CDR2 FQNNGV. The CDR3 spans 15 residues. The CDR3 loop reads CASSLALQGTGELFF. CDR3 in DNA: TGTGCCAGCAGCTTAGCCCTTCAGGGCACCGGGGAGCTGTTTTTT.

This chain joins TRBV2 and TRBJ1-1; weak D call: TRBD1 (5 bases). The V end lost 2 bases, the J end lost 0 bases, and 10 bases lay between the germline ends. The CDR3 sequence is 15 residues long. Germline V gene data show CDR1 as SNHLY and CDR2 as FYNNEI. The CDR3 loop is CASSEQGLMNTEAFF. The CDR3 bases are TGTGCCAGCAGTGAACAGGGTTTAATGAACACTGAAGCTTTCTTT. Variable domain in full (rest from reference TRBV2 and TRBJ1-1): EPEVTQTPSHQVTQMGQEVILRCVPISNHLYFYWYRQILGQKVEFLVSFYNNEISEKSEIFDDQFSVERPDGSNFTLKIRSTKLEDSAMYFCASSEQGLMNTEAFFGQGTRLTVV.

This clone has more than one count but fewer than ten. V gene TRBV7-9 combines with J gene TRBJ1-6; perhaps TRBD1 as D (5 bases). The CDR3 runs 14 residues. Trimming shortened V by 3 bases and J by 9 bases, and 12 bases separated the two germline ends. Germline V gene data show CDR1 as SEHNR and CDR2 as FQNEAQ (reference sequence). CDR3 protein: CASSFGGNSSPLHF. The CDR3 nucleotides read TGTGCCAGCAGCTTTGGGGGGAACAGTTCACCCCTCCACTTT.

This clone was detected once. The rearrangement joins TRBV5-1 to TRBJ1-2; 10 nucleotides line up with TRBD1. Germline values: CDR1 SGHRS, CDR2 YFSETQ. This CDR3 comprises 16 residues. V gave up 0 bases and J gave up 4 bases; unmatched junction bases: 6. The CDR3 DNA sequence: TGCGCCAGCAGCTTGGAGACGACAGGGGGCGGCTATGGCTACACCTTC. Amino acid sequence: CASSLETTGGGYGYTF.

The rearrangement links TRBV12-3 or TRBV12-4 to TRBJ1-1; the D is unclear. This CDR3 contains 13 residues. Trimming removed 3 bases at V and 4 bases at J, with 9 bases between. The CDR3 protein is CASSFSKTTEAFF. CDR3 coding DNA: TGTGCCAGCAGTTTCTCGAAGACCACTGAAGCTTTCTTT.

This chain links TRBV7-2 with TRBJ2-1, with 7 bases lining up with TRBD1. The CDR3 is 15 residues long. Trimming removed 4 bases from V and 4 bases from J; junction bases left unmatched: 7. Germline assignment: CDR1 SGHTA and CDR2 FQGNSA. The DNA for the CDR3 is TGTGCCAGCAGCTATAGCCCGGGACAGTACAATGAGCAGTTCTTC. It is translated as CASSYSPGQYNEQFF.

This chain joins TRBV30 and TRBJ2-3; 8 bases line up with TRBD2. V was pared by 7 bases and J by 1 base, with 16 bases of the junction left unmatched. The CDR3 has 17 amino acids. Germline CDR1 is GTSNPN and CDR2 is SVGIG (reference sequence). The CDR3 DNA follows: TGTGCCTTTCACGGGGCGGGGGGCAGTCCCCGCACAGATACGCAGTATTTT. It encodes CAFHGAGGSPRTDTQYF.

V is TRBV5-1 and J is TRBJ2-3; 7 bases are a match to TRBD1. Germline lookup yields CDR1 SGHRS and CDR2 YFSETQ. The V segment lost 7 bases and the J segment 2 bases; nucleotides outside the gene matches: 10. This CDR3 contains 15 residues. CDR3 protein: CASVNRDSTTDTQYF. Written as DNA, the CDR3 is TGCGCCAGCGTTAACCGGGACAGCACCACAGATACGCAGTATTTT.

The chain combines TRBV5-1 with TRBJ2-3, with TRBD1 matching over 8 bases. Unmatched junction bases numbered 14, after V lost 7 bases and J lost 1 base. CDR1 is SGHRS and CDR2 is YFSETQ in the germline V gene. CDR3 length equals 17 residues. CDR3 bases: TGCGCCAGCCGTATACAGGGGGTCGCTCTGCGCACAGATACGCAGTATTTT. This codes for CASRIQGVALRTDTQYF.

CDR3: CASSPGQGAAYGYTF. CDR3 sequence (DNA): TGCGCCAGCAGCCCCGGACAGGGGGCGGCCTATGGCTACACCTTC. The chain employs TRBV4-1 and TRBJ1-2; 11 bases match TRBD1. The germline V gene encodes CDR1 MGHRA and CDR2 YSYEKL. The junction had 5 bases not matched to a gene; V was cut back by 4 bases and J by 4 bases. The CDR3 length is 15 residues.

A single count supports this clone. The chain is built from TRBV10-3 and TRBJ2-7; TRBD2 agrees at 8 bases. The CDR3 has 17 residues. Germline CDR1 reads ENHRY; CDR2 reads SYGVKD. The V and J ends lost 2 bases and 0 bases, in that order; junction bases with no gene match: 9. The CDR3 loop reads CAISEAGGAGVSYEQYF. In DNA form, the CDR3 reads TGTGCCATCAGTGAGGCGGGGGGAGCGGGGGTCTCCTACGAGCAGTACTTC.

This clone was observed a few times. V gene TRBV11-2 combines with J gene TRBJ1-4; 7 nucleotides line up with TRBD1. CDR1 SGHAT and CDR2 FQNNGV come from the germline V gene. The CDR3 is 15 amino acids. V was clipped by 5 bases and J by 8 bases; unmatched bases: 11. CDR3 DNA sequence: TGTGCCAGCAGCCCGGGACAGTGGGAGGAGGAAAAACTGTTTTTT. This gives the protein CASSPGQWEEEKLFF.

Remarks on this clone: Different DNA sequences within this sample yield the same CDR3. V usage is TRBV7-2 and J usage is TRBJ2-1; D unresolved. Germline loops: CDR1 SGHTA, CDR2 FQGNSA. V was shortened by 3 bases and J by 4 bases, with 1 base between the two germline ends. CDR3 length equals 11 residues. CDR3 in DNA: TGTGCCAGCAGCTTTTACAATGAGCAGTTCTTC. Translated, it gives CASSFYNEQFF.